This TCR beta chain was observed in a study of CD8 T cells in ankylosing spondylitis. Of note for this clonotype: Its antigen is currently unknown.

V lost 7 bases to trimming and J lost 0 bases, with 19 bases between them. The CDR3 has 16 amino acids. CDR1 is SQVTM and CDR2 is ANQGSEA in the germline V gene. Notes on the study in general: Reactive arthritis synovial fluid and blood were previously reported to contain some motif variants. Disease-associated clones were reportedly significantly overrepresented in matched ankylosing spondylitis synovial fluid. There was a TCR beta motif, made of several highly homologous variants, that appeared characteristic of ankylosing spondylitis blood.

Libraries for TCR beta were made by quantitative 5'-RACE with molecular barcodes. MiXCR, applied by TCRdb to the 5' RACE reads, yields one record per CDR3 protein. In the table there are fewer than 250,000 distinct CDR3 sequences, under 35% of which are singletons. The sample comprised blood, either unsorted or a sorted T cell fraction (not recorded which). This rearrangement joins TRBV29-1 to TRBJ2-1; tentatively, D is TRBD1 or TRBD2 (6 bases each). The sequence was obtained from a male donor with ankylosing spondylitis or in good health (not recorded which). The CDR3 loop reads CSADQVADSSYNEQFF. The CDR3 DNA reads as TGCAGCGCCGACCAGGTAGCGGACAGCTCCTACAATGAGCAGTTCTTC.